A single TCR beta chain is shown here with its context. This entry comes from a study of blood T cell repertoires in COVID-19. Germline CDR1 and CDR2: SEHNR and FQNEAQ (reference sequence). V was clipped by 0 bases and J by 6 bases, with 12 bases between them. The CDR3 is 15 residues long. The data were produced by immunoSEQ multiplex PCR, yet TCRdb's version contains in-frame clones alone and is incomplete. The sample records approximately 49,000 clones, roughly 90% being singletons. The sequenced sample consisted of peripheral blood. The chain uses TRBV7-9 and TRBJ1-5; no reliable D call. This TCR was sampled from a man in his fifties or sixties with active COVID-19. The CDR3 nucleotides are TGTGCCAGCAGCTTAGCGGCTGGGGAGGGTCAGCCCCAGCATTTT. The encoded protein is CASSLAAGEGQPQHF.